The rows below give T cell receptor beta chains drawn from one sample of a study of T cells in Graves' hyperthyroidism and ophthalmopathy. Via MiXCR, TCRdb re-called the multiplex PCR reads, giving one row per CDR3 protein. This sample yields 400,000 to 450,000 distinct CDR3 sequences, of which over 12% are seen a single time; approximately 13% belongs to the top ten. The sample comprised blood. These receptors all stem from a man aged 18-30 years with Graves' ophthalmopathy. The CDR3 runs from the conserved cysteine through the conserved F or W. The D gene is left open where the match is weak.

cdr3_length j_call d_call v_call cdr3_aa
16 TRBJ2-1 TRBD1 TRBV7-9 CASSLGQGVPYNEQFF
13 TRBJ2-7 NA TRBV15 CATSGPPSYEQYF
16 TRBJ1-4 TRBD1 TRBV27 CASSHGAGGRIEKLFF
14 TRBJ2-5 NA TRBV20-1 CSARGGAYQETQYF
15 TRBJ2-2 NA TRBV4-2 CASRESTAQTRELFF
15 TRBJ2-1 NA TRBV18 CASSPPSLVTYEQFF
14 TRBJ1-1 NA TRBV7-9 CASSAVQEDTEAFF
15 TRBJ2-3 NA TRBV7-9 CASSLAGSSQDTQYF
13 TRBJ2-3 NA TRBV4-1 CASSQIRTDTQYF
13 TRBJ2-5 NA TRBV18 CASSPGVKETQYF
15 TRBJ2-1 TRBD2 TRBV5-1 CASSSGTSGSNEQFF
15 TRBJ2-5 NA TRBV20-1 CSAREGRLAQETQYF